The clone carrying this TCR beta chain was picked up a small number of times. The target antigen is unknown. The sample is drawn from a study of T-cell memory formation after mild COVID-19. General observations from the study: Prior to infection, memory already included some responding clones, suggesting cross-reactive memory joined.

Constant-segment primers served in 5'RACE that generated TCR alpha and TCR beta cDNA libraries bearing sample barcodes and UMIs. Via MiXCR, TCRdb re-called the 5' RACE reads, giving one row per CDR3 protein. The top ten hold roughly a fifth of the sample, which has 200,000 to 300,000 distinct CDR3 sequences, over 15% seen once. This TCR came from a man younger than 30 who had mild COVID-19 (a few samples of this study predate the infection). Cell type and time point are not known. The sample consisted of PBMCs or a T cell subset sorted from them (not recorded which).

CDR3 in DNA: TGTGCCAGCAGCTACGGCGGCAACGCCTACAATGAGCAGTTCTTC. This sequence encodes CASSYGGNAYNEQFF. The chain uses TRBV5-5 and TRBJ2-1, with D unresolved. Germline V lookup: CDR1 SGHKS, CDR2 YYEKEE (reference sequence). The CDR3 length is 15 residues. The ends were cut back, 3 bases at V and 2 bases at J, with 12 bases in the middle.